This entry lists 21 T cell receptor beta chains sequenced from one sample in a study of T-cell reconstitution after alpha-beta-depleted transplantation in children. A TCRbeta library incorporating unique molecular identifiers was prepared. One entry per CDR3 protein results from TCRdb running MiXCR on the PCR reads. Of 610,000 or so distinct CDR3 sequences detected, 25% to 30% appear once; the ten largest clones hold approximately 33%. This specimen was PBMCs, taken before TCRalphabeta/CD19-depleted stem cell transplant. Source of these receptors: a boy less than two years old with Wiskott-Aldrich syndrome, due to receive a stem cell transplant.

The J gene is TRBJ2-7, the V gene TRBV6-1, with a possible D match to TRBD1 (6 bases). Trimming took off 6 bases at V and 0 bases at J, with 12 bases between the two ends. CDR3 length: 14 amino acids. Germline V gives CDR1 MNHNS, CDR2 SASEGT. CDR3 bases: TGTGCCAGCAGCCGGACAGAGAGCTCCTACGAGCAGTACTTC. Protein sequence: CASSRTESSYEQYF.

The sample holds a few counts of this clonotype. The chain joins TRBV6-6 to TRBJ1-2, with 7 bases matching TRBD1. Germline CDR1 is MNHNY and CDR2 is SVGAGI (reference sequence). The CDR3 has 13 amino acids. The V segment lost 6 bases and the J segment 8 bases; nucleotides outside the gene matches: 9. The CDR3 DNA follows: TGTGCCAGCAGCCAAGACAGGGCAGGAGGCTACACCTTC. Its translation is CASSQDRAGGYTF.

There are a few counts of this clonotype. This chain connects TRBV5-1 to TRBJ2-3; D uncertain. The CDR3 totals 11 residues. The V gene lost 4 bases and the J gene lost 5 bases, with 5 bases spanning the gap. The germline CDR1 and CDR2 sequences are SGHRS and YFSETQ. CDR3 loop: CASSRQDTQYF. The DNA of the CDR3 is TGCGCCAGCAGCCGCCAAGATACGCAGTATTTT.

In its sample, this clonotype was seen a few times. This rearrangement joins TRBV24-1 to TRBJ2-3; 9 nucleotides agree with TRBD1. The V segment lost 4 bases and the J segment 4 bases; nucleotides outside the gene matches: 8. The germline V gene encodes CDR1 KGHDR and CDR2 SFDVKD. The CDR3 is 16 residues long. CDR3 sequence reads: CATSDPTGGPSDTQYF. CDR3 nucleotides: TGTGCCACCAGTGACCCGACAGGGGGGCCCTCAGATACGCAGTATTTT.

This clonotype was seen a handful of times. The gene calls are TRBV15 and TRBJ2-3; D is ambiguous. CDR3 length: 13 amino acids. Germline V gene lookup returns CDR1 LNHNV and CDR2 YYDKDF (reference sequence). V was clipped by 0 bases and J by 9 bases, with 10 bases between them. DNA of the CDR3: TGTGCCACCAGCAGAGATCGCGTGGTGACGCAGTATTTT. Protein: CATSRDRVVTQYF.

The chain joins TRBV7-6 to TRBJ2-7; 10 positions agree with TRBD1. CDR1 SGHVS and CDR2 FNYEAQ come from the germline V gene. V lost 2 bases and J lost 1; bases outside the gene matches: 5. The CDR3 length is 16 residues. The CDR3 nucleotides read TGTGCCAGCAGCTTACGGACAGGGGGTCTTTCCTACGAGCAGTACTTC. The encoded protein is CASSLRTGGLSYEQYF.

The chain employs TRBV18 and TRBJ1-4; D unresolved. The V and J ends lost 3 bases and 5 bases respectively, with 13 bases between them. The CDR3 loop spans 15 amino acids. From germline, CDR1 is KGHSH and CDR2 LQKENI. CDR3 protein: CASSPLGVGNEKLFF. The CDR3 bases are TGTGCCAGCTCACCTTTGGGCGTGGGGAATGAAAAACTGTTTTTT.

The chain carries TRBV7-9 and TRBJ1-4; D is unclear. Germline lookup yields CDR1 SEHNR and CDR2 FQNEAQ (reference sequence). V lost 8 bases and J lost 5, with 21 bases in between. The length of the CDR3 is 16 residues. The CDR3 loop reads CASGPLSVIWNEKLFF. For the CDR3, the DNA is TGTGCCAGCGGGCCGCTGAGCGTCATATGGAATGAAAAACTGTTTTTT. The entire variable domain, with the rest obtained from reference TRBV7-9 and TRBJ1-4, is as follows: DTGVSQNPRHKITKRGQNVTFRCDPISEHNRLYWYRQTLGQGPEFLTYFQNEAQLEKSRLLSDRFSAERPKGSFSTLEIQRTEQGDSAMYLCASGPLSVIWNEKLFFGSGTQLSVL.

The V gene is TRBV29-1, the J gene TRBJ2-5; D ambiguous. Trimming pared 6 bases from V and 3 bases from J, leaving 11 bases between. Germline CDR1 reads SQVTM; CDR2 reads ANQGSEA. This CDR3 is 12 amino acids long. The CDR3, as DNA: TGCAGCGTAAGGCTGGTGGAAGAGACCCAGTACTTC. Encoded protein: CSVRLVEETQYF.

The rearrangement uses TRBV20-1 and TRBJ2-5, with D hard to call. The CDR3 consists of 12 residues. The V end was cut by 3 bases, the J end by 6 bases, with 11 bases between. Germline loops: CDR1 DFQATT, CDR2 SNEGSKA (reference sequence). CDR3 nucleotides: TGCAGTGCTAGTGTGGTCCGCAAGACCCAGTACTTC. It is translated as CSASVVRKTQYF.

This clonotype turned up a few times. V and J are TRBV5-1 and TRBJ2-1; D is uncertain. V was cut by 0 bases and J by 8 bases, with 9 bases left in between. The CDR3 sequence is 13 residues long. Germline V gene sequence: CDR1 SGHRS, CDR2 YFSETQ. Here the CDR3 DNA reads TGCGCCAGCAGCTTGGGGCGGATAGATGAGCAGTTCTTC. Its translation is CASSLGRIDEQFF.

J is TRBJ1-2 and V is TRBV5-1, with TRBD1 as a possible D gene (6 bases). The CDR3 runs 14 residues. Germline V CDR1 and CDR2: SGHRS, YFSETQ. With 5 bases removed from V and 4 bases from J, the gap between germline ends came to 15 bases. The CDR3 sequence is CASRHRQAGYGYTF. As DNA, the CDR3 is TGCGCCAGCAGGCACCGACAGGCTGGCTATGGCTACACCTTC.

CDR3 amino acids: CASSSRLLTSNYGYTF. The DNA of the CDR3 is TGTGCCAGCAGTTCGCGACTCCTGACCTCTAACTATGGCTACACCTTC. The rearrangement joins TRBV12-3 or TRBV12-4 to TRBJ1-2; D gene unclear. The V end lost 4 bases, the J end lost 0 bases, and 15 bases lay between the germline ends. The CDR3 covers 16 residues.

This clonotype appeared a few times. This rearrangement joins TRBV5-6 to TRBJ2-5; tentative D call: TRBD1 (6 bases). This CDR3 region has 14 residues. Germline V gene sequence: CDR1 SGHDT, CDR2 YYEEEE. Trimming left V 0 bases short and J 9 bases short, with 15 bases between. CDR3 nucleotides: TGTGCCAGCAGCTTGGGGACAGAGGTTGGGTCCCAGTACTTC. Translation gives CASSLGTEVGSQYF.

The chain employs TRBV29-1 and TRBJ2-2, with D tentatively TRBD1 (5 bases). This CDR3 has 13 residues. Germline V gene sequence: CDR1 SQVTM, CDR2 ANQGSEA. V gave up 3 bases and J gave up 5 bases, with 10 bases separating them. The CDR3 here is CSVDIRVTGELFF. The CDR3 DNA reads TGCAGCGTTGACATCAGGGTGACCGGGGAGCTGTTTTTT.

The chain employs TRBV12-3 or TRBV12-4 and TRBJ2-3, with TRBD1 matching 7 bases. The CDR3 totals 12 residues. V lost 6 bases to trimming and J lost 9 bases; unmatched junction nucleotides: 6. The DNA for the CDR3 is TGTGCCAGCAGCGTACAGGGGACAACGCAGTATTTT. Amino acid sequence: CASSVQGTTQYF.

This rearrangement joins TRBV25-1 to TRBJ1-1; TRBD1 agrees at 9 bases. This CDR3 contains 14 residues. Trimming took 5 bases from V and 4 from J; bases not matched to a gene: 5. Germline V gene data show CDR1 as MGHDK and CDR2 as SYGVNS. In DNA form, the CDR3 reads TGTGCCAGCAGTACAGGGGGCAGGGGCACTGAAGCTTTCTTT. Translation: CASSTGGRGTEAFF.

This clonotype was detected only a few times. CDR3: CSASRLAGGPVYEQYF. CDR3 bases: TGCAGTGCTAGCCGGCTAGCGGGAGGGCCCGTCTACGAGCAGTACTTC. The chain couples TRBV20-1 to TRBJ2-7; TRBD2 matches at 12 bases. The V gene's germline CDR1 is DFQATT and CDR2 SNEGSKA (reference sequence). With 3 bases clipped from V and 3 bases from J, the junction kept 9 bases outside the gene matches. This CDR3 has 16 amino acids.

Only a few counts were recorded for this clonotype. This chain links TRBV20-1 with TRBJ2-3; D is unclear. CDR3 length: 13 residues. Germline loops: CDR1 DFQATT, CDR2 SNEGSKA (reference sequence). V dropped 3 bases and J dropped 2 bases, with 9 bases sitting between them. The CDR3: CSARVTLTDTQYF. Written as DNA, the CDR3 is TGCAGTGCTAGGGTAACTCTCACAGATACGCAGTATTTT.

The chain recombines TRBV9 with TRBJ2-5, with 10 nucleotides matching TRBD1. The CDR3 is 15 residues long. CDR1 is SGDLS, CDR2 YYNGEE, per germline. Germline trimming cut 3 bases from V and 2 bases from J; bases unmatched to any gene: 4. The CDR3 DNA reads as TGTGCCAGCAGCGAGAAGGACAGGGGGCAAGAGACCCAGTACTTC. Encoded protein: CASSEKDRGQETQYF.

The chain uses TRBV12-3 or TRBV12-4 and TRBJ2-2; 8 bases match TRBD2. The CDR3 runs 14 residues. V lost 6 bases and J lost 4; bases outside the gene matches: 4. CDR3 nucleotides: TGTGCCAGCAGCCTACGGGAGGGCACCGGGGAGCTGTTTTTT. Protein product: CASSLREGTGELFF.